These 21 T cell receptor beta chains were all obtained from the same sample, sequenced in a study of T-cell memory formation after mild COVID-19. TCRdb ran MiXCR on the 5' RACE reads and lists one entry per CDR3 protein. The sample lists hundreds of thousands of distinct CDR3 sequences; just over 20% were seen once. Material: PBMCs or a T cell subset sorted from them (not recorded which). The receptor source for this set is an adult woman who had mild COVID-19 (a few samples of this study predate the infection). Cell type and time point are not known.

The CDR3 nucleotides read TGTGCCAGCAGCCCCATGTGGGGCGTCTATGGCTACACCTTC. This codes for CASSPMWGVYGYTF. The genes are TRBV7-3 and TRBJ1-2; D perhaps matches TRBD1 (5 bases). Trimming left V 5 bases short and J 4 bases short, with 14 bases between. The CDR3 contains 14 residues. From germline, CDR1 is SGHTA and CDR2 FQGTGA.

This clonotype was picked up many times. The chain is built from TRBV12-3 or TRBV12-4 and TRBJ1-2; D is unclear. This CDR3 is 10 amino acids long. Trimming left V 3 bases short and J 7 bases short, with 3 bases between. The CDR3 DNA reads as TGTGCCAGCAGTTTGGGTGGCTACACCTTC. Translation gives CASSLGGYTF.

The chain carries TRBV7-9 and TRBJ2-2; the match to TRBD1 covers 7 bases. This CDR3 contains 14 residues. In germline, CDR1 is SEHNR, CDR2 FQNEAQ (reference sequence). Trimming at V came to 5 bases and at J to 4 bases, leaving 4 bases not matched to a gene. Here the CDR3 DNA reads TGTGCCAGCAGCGCACAGGGGCCCACCGGGGAGCTGTTTTTT. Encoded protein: CASSAQGPTGELFF.

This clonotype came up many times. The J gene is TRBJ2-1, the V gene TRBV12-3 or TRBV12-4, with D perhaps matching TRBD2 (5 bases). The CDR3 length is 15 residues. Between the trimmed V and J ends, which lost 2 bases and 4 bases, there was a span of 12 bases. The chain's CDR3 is CASSLRGGPYNEQFF. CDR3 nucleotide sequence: TGTGCCAGCAGTTTACGAGGAGGACCGTACAATGAGCAGTTCTTC.

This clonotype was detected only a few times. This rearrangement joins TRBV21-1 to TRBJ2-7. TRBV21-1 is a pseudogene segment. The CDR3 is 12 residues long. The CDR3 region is CASSKVAYEQYF. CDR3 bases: TGTGCCAGCAGCAAAGTGGCCTACGAGCAGTACTTC.

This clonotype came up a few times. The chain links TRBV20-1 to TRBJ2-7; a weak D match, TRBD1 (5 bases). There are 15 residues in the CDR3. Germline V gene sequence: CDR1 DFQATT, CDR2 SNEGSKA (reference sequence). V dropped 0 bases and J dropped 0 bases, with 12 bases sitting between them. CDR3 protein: CSARDLDDSSYEQYF. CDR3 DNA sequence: TGCAGTGCTAGAGATCTGGACGACAGCTCCTACGAGCAGTACTTC.

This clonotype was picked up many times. CDR3 protein: CASSWYAGTGDNEQFF. In nucleotides, the CDR3 is TGCGCCAGCAGCTGGTACGCCGGGACAGGGGACAATGAGCAGTTCTTC. This chain uses TRBV5-1 with TRBJ2-1; 10 bases match TRBD1. The ends lost 3 bases at V and 5 bases at J; junction bases unmatched: 8. CDR1 and CDR2 (germline): SGHRS, YFSETQ. This CDR3 comprises 16 residues.

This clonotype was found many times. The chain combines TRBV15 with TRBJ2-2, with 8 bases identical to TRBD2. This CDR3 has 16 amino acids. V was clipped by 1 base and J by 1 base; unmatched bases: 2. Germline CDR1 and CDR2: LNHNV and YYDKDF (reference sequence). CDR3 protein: CATSRGAGENTGELFF. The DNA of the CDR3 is TGTGCCACCAGCAGAGGAGCGGGAGAGAACACCGGGGAGCTGTTTTTT.

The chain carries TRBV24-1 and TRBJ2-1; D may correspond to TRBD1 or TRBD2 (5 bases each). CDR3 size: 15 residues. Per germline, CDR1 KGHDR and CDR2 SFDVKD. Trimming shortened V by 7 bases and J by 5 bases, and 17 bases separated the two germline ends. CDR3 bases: TGTGCCACCAGCAGAGAGGGACCGAGACACAATGAGCAGTTCTTC. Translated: CATSREGPRHNEQFF.

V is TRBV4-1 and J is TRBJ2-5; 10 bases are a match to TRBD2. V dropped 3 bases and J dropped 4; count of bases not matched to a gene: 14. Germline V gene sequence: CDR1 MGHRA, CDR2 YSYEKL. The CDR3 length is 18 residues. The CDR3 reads CASSHEERGGRGSETQYF. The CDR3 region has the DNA TGCGCCAGCAGCCACGAGGAGCGGGGGGGCCGCGGATCAGAGACCCAGTACTTC.

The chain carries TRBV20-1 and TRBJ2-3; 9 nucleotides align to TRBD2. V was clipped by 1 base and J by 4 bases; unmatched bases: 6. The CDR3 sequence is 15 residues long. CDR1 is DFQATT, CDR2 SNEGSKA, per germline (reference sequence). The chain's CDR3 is CSARVASGIADTQYF. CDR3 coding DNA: TGCAGTGCTAGAGTGGCTAGCGGGATTGCAGATACGCAGTATTTT.

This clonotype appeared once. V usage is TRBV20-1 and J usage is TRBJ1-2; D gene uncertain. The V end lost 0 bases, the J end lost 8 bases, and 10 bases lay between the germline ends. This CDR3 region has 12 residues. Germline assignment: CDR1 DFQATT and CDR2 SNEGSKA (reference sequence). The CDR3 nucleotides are TGCAGTGCTAGAGATCTAGTAAGAGGCTACACCTTC. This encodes CSARDLVRGYTF.

CDR3 protein: CASSQDPDTDYGYTF. The CDR3 DNA follows: TGCGCCAGCAGCCAAGACCCTGACACAGACTATGGCTACACCTTC. V gene TRBV4-1 combines with J gene TRBJ1-2; D gene ambiguous. Germline assignment: CDR1 MGHRA and CDR2 YSYEKL. The CDR3 spans 15 residues. The ends were cut back, 0 bases at V and 3 bases at J, with 11 bases in the middle.

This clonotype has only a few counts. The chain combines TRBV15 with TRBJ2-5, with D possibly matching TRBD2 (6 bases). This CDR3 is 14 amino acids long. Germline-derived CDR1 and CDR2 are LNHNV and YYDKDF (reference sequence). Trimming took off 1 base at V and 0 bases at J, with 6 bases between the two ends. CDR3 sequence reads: CATSRAGDQETQYF. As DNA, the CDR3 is TGTGCCACCAGCAGAGCGGGGGACCAAGAGACCCAGTACTTC.

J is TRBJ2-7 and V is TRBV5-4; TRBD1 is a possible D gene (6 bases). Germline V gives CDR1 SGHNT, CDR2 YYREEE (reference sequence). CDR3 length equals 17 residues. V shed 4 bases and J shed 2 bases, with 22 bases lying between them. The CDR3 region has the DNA TGTGCCAGCAGCCTGGGGGTGTCGGCAGGGGTGGCCTACGAGCAGTACTTC. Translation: CASSLGVSAGVAYEQYF.

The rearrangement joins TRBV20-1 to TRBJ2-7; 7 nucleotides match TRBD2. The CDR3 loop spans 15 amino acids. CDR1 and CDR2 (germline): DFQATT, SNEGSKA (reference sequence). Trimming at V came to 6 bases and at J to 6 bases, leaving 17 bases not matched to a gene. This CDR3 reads CSAAGWEGRVAEQYF. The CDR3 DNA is TGCAGTGCCGCCGGGTGGGAGGGAAGGGTGGCCGAGCAGTACTTC.

CDR3 loop: CASSVCLAGARNNEQFF. CDR3 DNA sequence: TGTGCCAGCAGCGTATGCCTAGCGGGAGCGCGGAACAATGAGCAGTTCTTC. The rearrangement uses TRBV9 and TRBJ2-1; 10 bases line up with TRBD2. Per the germline V gene, CDR1 is SGDLS and CDR2 is YYNGEE. The ends lost 1 base at V and 5 bases at J; junction bases unmatched: 9. The CDR3 extends over 17 amino acids.

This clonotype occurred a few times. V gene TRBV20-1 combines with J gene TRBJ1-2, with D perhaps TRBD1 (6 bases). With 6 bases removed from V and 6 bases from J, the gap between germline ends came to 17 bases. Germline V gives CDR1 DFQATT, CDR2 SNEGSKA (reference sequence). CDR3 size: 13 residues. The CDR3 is CSAPPQSGDGYTF. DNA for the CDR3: TGCAGTGCCCCCCCGCAGTCAGGGGATGGCTACACCTTC.

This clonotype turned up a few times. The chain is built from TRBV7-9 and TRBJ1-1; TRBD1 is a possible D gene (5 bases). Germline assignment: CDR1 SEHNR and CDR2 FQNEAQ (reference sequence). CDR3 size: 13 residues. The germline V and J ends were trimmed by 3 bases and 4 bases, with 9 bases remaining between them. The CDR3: CASSFSTGTEAFF. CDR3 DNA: TGTGCCAGCAGCTTTAGCACAGGCACTGAAGCTTTCTTT.

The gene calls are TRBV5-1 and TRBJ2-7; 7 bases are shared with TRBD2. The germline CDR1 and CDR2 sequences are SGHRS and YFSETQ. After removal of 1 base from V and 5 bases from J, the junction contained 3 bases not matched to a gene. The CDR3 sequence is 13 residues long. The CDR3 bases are TGCGCCAGCAGCTTGATAACTAGCGACGAGCAGTACTTC. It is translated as CASSLITSDEQYF.

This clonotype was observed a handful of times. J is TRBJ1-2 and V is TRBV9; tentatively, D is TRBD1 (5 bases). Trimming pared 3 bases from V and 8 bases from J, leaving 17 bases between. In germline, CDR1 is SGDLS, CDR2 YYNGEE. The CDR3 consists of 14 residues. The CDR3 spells CASSAGAGMFGYTF. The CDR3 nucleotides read TGTGCCAGCAGCGCCGGGGCAGGAATGTTCGGCTACACCTTC. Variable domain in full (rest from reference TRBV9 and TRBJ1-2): DSGVTQTPKHLITATGQRVTLRCSPRSGDLSVYWYQQSLDQGLQFLIQYYNGEERAKGNILERFSAQQFPDLHSELNLSSLELGDSALYFCASSAGAGMFGYTFGSGTRLTVV.